This TCR beta chain originates from a study of T cells in Graves' hyperthyroidism and ophthalmopathy. Patients aged 18 to 65 had newly diagnosed hyperthyroidism of under 2 months' duration. This clonotype came up many times. Its antigen remains unidentified. Whole-study results and caveats: Peripheral blood also featured most of the thyroid clonotypes expanded above 0.001. The model identified upcoming ophthalmopathy a median roughly 6 months ahead of onset.

Amplified TCR beta CDR3 regions derived from RNA transcripts. HTBI primers were used for first-round RT-PCR of the TCR CDR3. TCRdb processed the multiplex PCR reads anew with MiXCR; each CDR3 protein has one entry. The sample records approximately 270,000 distinct CDR3 sequences, more than 12% being singletons. Trimming took off 5 bases at V and 4 bases at J, with 11 bases between the two ends. CDR1 and CDR2 from the germline V gene are MNHNS and SASEGT. This CDR3 region has 13 residues. The sequenced sample consisted of blood. The chain combines TRBV6-1 with TRBJ1-2; perhaps TRBD1 as D (6 bases). The origin of this receptor is a woman aged 40 to 50 with Graves' hyperthyroidism that later progressed to Graves' ophthalmopathy. CDR3 bases: TGTGCCAGCAGTAGGGGGGTGGGCTATGGCTACACCTTC. Translating it yields CASSRGVGYGYTF.